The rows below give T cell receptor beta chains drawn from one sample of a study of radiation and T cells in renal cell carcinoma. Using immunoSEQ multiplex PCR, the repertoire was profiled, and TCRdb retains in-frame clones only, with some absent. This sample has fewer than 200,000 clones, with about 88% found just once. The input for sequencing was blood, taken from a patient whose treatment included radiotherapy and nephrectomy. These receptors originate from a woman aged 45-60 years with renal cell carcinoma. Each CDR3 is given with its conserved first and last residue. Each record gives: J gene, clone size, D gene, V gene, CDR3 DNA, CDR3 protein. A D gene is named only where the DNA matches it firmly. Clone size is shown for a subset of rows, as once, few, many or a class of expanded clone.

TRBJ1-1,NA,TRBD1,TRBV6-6,TGTGCCAGCAGGGGACAGGGAGGGGTGGACACTGAAGCTTTCTTT,CASRGQGGVDTEAFF
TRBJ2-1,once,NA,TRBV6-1,TGTGCCAGCAGTGAAGGAACGGGGGCCTACAATGAGCAGTTCTTC,CASSEGTGAYNEQFF
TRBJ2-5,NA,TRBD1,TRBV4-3,TGCGCCAGCAGCCAAGAAGGACAGGCCCAAGAGACCCAGTACTTC,CASSQEGQAQETQYF
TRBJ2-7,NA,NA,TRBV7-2,TGTGCCAGCAGTCTTCAGGCGGGCGTCTACGAGCAGTACTTC,CASSLQAGVYEQYF
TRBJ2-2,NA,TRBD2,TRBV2,TGTGCCAGCAGTTGGACTAGCGGGGGAACCACCGGGGAGCTGTTTTTT,CASSWTSGGTTGELFF
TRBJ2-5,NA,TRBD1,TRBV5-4,TGTGCCAGCAGCTTGGAGGGACAGGGAACGGGAGAGACCCAGTACTTC,CASSLEGQGTGETQYF
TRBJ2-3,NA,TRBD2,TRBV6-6,TGTGCCAGCTCCACAACCAGCGGGGGAATCCCAGATACGCAGTATTTT,CASSTTSGGIPDTQYF
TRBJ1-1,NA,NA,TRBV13,TGTGCCAGCAGCTTATCGGGGACAAACACTGAAGCTTTCTTT,CASSLSGTNTEAFF
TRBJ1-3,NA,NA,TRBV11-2,TGTGCCAGCAGCTTAGTCAGGGCTCCTGGAAACACCATATATTTT,CASSLVRAPGNTIYF
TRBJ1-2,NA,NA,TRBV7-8,TGTGCCAGCAGCTTAGCGGCGGGGCGCGGGGGCTACACCTTC,CASSLAAGRGGYTF
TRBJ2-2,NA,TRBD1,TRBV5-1,TGCGCCAGCAGCCGGGACAGGAACACCGGGGAGCTGTTTTTT,CASSRDRNTGELFF
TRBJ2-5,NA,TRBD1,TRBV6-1,TGTGCCAGCAGTGATGGCGGCAGGGGGCGGTGGGAGACCCAGTACTTC,CASSDGGRGRWETQYF
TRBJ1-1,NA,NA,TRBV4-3,TGCGCCAGCAGCCGAGAAGAGGAGGGTAAGGCTTTCTTT,CASSREEEGKAFF
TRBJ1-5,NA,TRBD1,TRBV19,TGTGCCAGTAGTTCCTCCGGGACAGGGGTTTTTAATCAGCCCCAGCATTTT,CASSSSGTGVFNQPQHF
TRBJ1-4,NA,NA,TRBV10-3,TGTGCCATCAGTGAGTCCTTACTGACAGACCGGGGTGAAAAACTGTTTTTT,CAISESLLTDRGEKLFF
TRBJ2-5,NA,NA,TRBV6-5,TGTGCCAGCAGGCAGGGGGAGACCCAGTACTTC,CASRQGETQYF
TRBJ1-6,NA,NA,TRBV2,TGTGCCAGCAGGATCTCCGGGACCTTTTATTCACCCCTCCACTTT,CASRISGTFYSPLHF
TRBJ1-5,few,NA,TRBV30,TGTGCCTGGAGTGGAGGGGGCAATCAGCCCCAGCATTTT,CAWSGGGNQPQHF
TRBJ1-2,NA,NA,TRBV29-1,TGCAGCGTTGAAGATCTTGGGGGCGCAGATGGCTACACCTTC,CSVEDLGGADGYTF
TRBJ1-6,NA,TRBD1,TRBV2,TGTGCCAGCAGCGGCACAGGGGGCACCTTTAATTCACCCCTCCACTTT,CASSGTGGTFNSPLHF
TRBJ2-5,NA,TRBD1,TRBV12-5,TGTGCTAGTGGTTTGCTGACCGGGACAGCAAGTCCCAAAGAGACCCAGTACTTC,CASGLLTGTASPKETQYF
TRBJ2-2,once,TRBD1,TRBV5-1,TGCGCCAGCAAAGACAGGGGAGACACCGGGGAGCTGTTTTTT,CASKDRGDTGELFF
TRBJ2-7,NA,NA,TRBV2,TGTGCCAGCAGCCGGACTGCGGTGGAGCAGTACTTC,CASSRTAVEQYF
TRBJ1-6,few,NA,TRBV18,TGTGCCAGCTCGCTATCAACCGGGGTAAACAATTCACCCCTCCACTTT,CASSLSTGVNNSPLHF
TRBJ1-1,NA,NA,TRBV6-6,TGTGCCAGCAGTTGGGAAACTGTCACTGAAGCTTTCTTT,CASSWETVTEAFF
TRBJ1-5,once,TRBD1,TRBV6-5,TGTGCCAGCAGTTACTCACAGGGGGTTCAGCCCCAGCATTTT,CASSYSQGVQPQHF
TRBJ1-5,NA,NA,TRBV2,TGTGCCAGCAGTGAAGGACTGAATAGCAATCAGCCCCAGCATTTT,CASSEGLNSNQPQHF
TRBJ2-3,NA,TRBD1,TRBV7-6,TGTGCCAGCAGCGGCTGGACAGGGGGCACAGATACGCAGTATTTT,CASSGWTGGTDTQYF
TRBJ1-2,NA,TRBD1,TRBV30,TGTGCCTGGAGTGTCACAGGGGGCGGGGATGGCTACACCTTC,CAWSVTGGGDGYTF
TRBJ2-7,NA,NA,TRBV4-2,TGTGCCAGCAGCCCGGGTCCTGACTACGAGCAGTACTTC,CASSPGPDYEQYF
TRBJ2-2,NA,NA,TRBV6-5,TGTGCCAGCAGTCGGCAGGAGGTCGCCGGGGAGCTGTTTTTT,CASSRQEVAGELFF
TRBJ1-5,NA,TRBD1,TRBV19,TGTGCCAGTAGTACCGGGACAGCACGGAATCAGCCCCAGCATTTT,CASSTGTARNQPQHF
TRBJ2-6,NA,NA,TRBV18,TGTGCCAGCTTCTACTCTGGGGCCAACGTCCTGACTTTC,CASFYSGANVLTF
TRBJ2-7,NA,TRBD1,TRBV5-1,TGCGCCAGCAGCAAAGGGACAGCCAACTACGAGCAGTACTTC,CASSKGTANYEQYF
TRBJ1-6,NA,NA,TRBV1,TGCACCAGCAGCCCGCCTCGTAGGGGACAGGGTGAAGGTTTCTCCTATAATTCACCCCTCCACTTT,CTSSPPRRGQGEGFSYNSPLHF
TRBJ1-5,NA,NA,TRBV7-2,TGTGCCAGCAGCCCAGGACAGAACAATCAGCCCCAGCATTTT,CASSPGQNNQPQHF
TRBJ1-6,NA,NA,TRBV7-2,TGTGCCAGCAGCTTAGCGGACGGGGTGAATTCACCCCTCCACTTT,CASSLADGVNSPLHF
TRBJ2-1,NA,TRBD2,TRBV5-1,TGCGCCAGCAGCTTGGCCCGTGGGGCGGGGGGACCCTACAATGAGCAGTTCTTC,CASSLARGAGGPYNEQFF
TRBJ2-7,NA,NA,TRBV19,TGTGCCAGTAGTCCTCAGGGCAGGGTGGGCGAGCAGTACTTC,CASSPQGRVGEQYF
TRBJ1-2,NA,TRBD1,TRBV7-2,TGTGCCAGCAGCTTACAGGCCTGGGTGATCGACAGGGGAAAAGGCTACACCTTC,CASSLQAWVIDRGKGYTF
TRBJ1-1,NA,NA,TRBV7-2,TGTGCCAGCAGCTTGAGGGAGGGCACTGAAGCTTTCTTT,CASSLREGTEAFF
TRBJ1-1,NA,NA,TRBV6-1,TGTGCCAGCAGGGGCCCAGAGGGTAGGGCCACTGAAGCTTTCTTT,CASRGPEGRATEAFF
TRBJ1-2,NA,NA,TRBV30,TGTGCCTGGAGTGTAGGTTTCTATGGCTACACCTTC,CAWSVGFYGYTF
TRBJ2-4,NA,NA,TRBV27,TGTGCCAGCAGTTCCAGTTACCGAAACATTCAGTACTTC,CASSSSYRNIQYF
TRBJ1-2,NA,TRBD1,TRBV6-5,TGTGCCAGCAGTCCCGAGTACAGGGGGAACTATGGCTACACCTTC,CASSPEYRGNYGYTF
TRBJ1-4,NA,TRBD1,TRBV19,TGTGCCACTAAGCAGGGGGAAACAACAACTAATGAAAAACTGTTTTTT,CATKQGETTTNEKLFF
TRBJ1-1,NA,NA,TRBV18,TGTGCCAGCTCACCAAAGGCAGCTAAGAACACTGAAGCTTTCTTT,CASSPKAAKNTEAFF
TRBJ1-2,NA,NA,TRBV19,TGTGCCAGTAGTATTTCCTTGTGGGGCTATGGCTACACCTTC,CASSISLWGYGYTF